The text below deals with one T cell receptor (beta chain). CDR3 length equals 13 residues. The V and J ends lost 4 bases and 10 bases respectively, with 17 bases between them. Germline V gene sequence: CDR1 LGHDT, CDR2 YNNKEL (reference sequence). The source of the sample is a study of blood T cell repertoires in COVID-19. Residents of over 20 US areas, aged about 18 to 89 years, made up the participants. Symptom resolution, clearance, or two negative PCRs marked the recovered donors of Cohort 3. Measured with immunoSEQ multiplex PCR; TCRdb has only the in-frame clones, and not every one. The sample records around 300,000 clones, under 90% being singletons.

This sequence joins TRBV3-1 (or the pseudogene TRBV3-2) and TRBJ2-7; D perhaps matches TRBD2 (6 bases). The source is a woman aged 60-75 years who had recovered from COVID-19. Sequencing was carried out using PBMCs or T cells enriched from blood (not recorded which). CDR3: CASSPNGEEVQYF. The CDR3 DNA is TGTGCCAGCAGCCCAAACGGGGAGGAGGTCCAGTACTTC.